This T cell receptor beta chain was sequenced in a study of CD8+CD57+ T cells in acquired aplastic anemia. This clonotype was counted at least ten times. Genomic DNA constituted the template upon which TCR beta VDJ and CDR3 profiling was performed. A single record per CDR3 protein comes from TCRdb applying MiXCR to the reads. There are under 200,000 distinct CDR3 sequences in the sample; approximately 40% occur only once, and approximately 1.1% lies in the top ten. The CDR3 loop spans 16 amino acids. With 0 bases removed from V and 0 bases from J, the gap between germline ends came to 12 bases. CDR1 and CDR2 from the germline V gene are SGDLS and YYNGEE.

The source material was sorted CD4+, CD8+, or CD8+CD57+ T cells (not recorded which) from PBMCs. The V gene is TRBV9, the J gene TRBJ1-2; possible D gene TRBD1, 5 bases. This TCR came from a human donor in good health. The CDR3 DNA reads as TGTGCCAGCAGCGTAGGGGGGGGGTTTGCTAACTATGGCTACACCTTC. Translated: CASSVGGGFANYGYTF.